One and the same sample provided the 18 T cell receptor beta chains below, sequenced in a study of regulatory T cells in long-lasting Graves disease. Time point here: newly diagnosed GD, antithyroid drugs for less than 3 months. PBMC-extracted RNA yielded the TCR library. iRepertoire HTBI primers and Arm-PCR of CDR3 regions built TCR beta libraries. One entry per CDR3 protein results from TCRdb running MiXCR on the multiplex PCR reads. The table lists about 380,000 distinct CDR3 sequences, 15% to 18% of them singletons. The starting material was peripheral blood mononuclear cells (PBMCs), obtained at new diagnosis, from a patient treated with antithyroid drugs. The receptor set was obtained from a female donor with Graves disease.

This clonotype was recorded at least ten times. This rearrangement joins TRBV9 to TRBJ2-7, with 12 bases fitting TRBD2. The CDR3 is 14 residues long. J gave up 6 bases and V 4 bases, and 5 bases lay outside the gene matches. Germline values: CDR1 SGDLS, CDR2 YYNGEE. The CDR3 region has the DNA TGTGCCAGCAGCCCGATGACTAGCGGGAGCGAGCAGTACTTC. It yields the protein CASSPMTSGSEQYF.

This clonotype was observed a few times. V usage is TRBV7-3 and J usage is TRBJ2-4; 7 nucleotides align to TRBD1. CDR1 and CDR2 from the germline V gene are SGHTA and FQGTGA. Trimming took 3 bases from V and 8 from J; bases not matched to a gene: 10. This CDR3 contains 15 residues. CDR3 residues: CASSFTGQLGDIQYF. CDR3 nucleotides: TGTGCCAGCAGCTTCACGGGACAGCTGGGAGACATTCAGTACTTC.

This clonotype has at least ten counts. The gene calls are TRBV7-2 and TRBJ2-7; D may be TRBD1 (6 bases). This CDR3 has 15 amino acids. V was clipped by 4 bases and J by 5 bases, with 18 bases between them. Germline loops: CDR1 SGHTA, CDR2 FQGNSA. In nucleotides, the CDR3 is TGTGCCAGCAGCTCCTACAGGGTTACAGGCCACGAGCAGTACTTC. This translates into CASSSYRVTGHEQYF.

This clonotype was counted ten times or more. CDR3 sequence reads: CASSYSRFSNQPQHF. The CDR3 nucleotides are TGTGCCAGCAGTTACTCAAGGTTTAGCAATCAGCCCCAGCATTTT. The chain links TRBV6-2 or TRBV6-3 to TRBJ1-5; no definite D call. The CDR3 contains 15 residues. V was pared by 0 bases and J by 0 bases, with 6 bases between. In germline, CDR1 is MNHEY, CDR2 SVGEGT.

This chain uses TRBV29-1 with TRBJ2-1, with 10 bases lining up with TRBD2. The CDR3 sequence is 15 residues long. Germline trimming cut 4 bases from V and 5 bases from J; bases unmatched to any gene: 8. Germline loops: CDR1 SQVTM, CDR2 ANQGSEA. The CDR3 bases are TGCAGCGTTGGAAAAGCGGGAGGGCCTGACAATGAGCAGTTCTTC. Its translation is CSVGKAGGPDNEQFF.

The J gene is TRBJ1-2, the V gene TRBV5-1, with TRBD1 identical over 7 bases. The CDR3 has 19 amino acids. The J segment lost 4 bases and the V segment lost 2 bases, leaving 20 bases of the junction unmatched. Germline CDR1 SGHRS, CDR2 YFSETQ. The chain's CDR3 is CASSFRRGIVYIRPYGYTF. Written as DNA, the CDR3 is TGCGCCAGCAGCTTCCGCAGGGGGATAGTTTACATCCGACCCTATGGCTACACCTTC.

This clonotype has ten or more counts. V is TRBV7-9 and J is TRBJ2-5, with D maybe TRBD1 (5 bases). Trimming shortened V by 8 bases and J by 5 bases, and 12 bases separated the two germline ends. The CDR3 spans 12 residues. Germline V gene data show CDR1 as SEHNR and CDR2 as FQNEAQ (reference sequence). The chain's CDR3 is CASGRVGETQYF. The CDR3 DNA sequence: TGTGCCAGCGGCAGGGTTGGGGAGACCCAGTACTTC.

This clonotype was recorded at least ten times. This chain uses TRBV18 with TRBJ1-5; no reliable D call. The V gene lost 3 bases and the J gene lost 4 bases, with 7 bases spanning the gap. There are 13 residues in the CDR3. Looked up from germline, CDR1 is KGHSH and CDR2 is LQKENI. CDR3 nucleotides: TGTGCCAGCTCACCGGCTCGGAATCAGCCCCAGCATTTT. This gives the protein CASSPARNQPQHF.

About this clonotype itself: This may be a read error: a much more frequent sequence differs by one nucleotide. The CDR3 protein is CASSQAGDIDYGYTF. The DNA for the CDR3 is TGTGCCAGCAGCCAAGCAGGGGATATTGACTATGGCTACACCTTC. The chain joins TRBV3-1 to TRBJ1-2; possible D gene TRBD1, 6 bases. The length of the CDR3 is 15 residues. Per germline, CDR1 LGHDT and CDR2 YNNKEL (reference sequence). V lost 1 base, J lost 3 bases, and 12 bases lay in between.

Many counts were recorded for this clonotype. The CDR3, as DNA: TGTGCCAGCAGCTTAGAGGATTCACCCCTCCACTTT. As protein: CASSLEDSPLHF. The chain couples TRBV7-2 to TRBJ1-6, with D unclear. CDR1 and CDR2 from the germline V gene are SGHTA and FQGNSA. This CDR3 has 12 amino acids. V was cut by 1 base and J by 8 bases, with 3 bases left in between.

This clonotype was counted at least ten times. This likely comes from a read error, as the CDR3 has no conserved phenylalanine or tryptophan at its end. The DNA is left out, because the CDR3 cannot be placed on it with certainty; the CDR3 is given as TCRdb lists it. The chain has TRBV5-4 and TRBJ2-3; the table's TRBD1 call for D was not verified on the DNA. The CDR3 extends over 15 residues, inclusive of both ends. Germline lookup yields CDR1 SGHNT and CDR2 YYREEE (reference sequence). CDR3 protein: CASSDRTTGTVSFSG.

The sample holds many counts of this clonotype. The CDR3 sequence is CASSIDMRNTEAFF. The DNA of the CDR3 is TGTGCCAGTAGTATTGACATGAGGAACACTGAAGCTTTCTTT. The rearrangement joins TRBV19 to TRBJ1-1, with D unresolved. The CDR3 runs 14 residues. Deletions cut 3 bases from V and 1 base from J, with 9 bases between. CDR1 and CDR2 from the germline V gene are LNHDA and SQIVND (reference sequence).

This clonotype was picked up one time. A far larger clone is one nucleotide away, so this likely arose from a read error. V and J are TRBV28 and TRBJ1-5, with D maybe TRBD1 (5 bases). The CDR3 covers 14 residues. The V end lost 3 bases, the J end lost 5 bases, and 11 bases lay between the germline ends. Germline-derived CDR1 and CDR2 are MDHEN and SYDVKM. CDR3 DNA: TGTGCCAGCAGTTTCAACGGGGCCGATCAGCCCCAGCATTTT. Its protein product is CASSFNGADQPQHF.

This clonotype has ten or more counts. The chain uses TRBV20-1 and TRBJ2-3; 14 nucleotides line up with TRBD2. V dropped 6 bases and J dropped 5; count of bases not matched to a gene: 13. The CDR3 has 17 residues. Germline V gives CDR1 DFQATT, CDR2 SNEGSKA (reference sequence). The CDR3 DNA reads as TGCAGTGCCCCAGTGATGACTAGCGGGAGGGCCTTAGATACGCAGTATTTT. It is translated as CSAPVMTSGRALDTQYF.

This clonotype was seen repeatedly, ten times or more. The J gene is TRBJ1-5, the V gene TRBV12-5; D gene uncertain. This CDR3 comprises 13 residues. Germline V gene lookup returns CDR1 LGHNT and CDR2 FRNRAP. V was cut by 2 bases and J by 4 bases, with 6 bases left in between. CDR3 loop: CASGLNPNQPQHF. The CDR3 region has the DNA TGTGCTAGTGGTTTGAACCCGAATCAGCCCCAGCATTTT.

This rearrangement joins TRBV3-1 to TRBJ1-1, with D possibly TRBD1 on 6 matching bases. The CDR3 extends over 15 amino acids. Trimming stripped 4 bases from V and 1 base from J, with 13 bases between. Germline-derived CDR1 and CDR2 are LGHDT and YNNKEL (reference sequence). The CDR3 reads CASSLRAGANTEAFF. CDR3 sequence (DNA): TGTGCCAGCAGCCTCAGGGCGGGGGCGAACACTGAAGCTTTCTTT.

This clonotype was counted at least ten times. This sequence joins TRBV5-5 and TRBJ2-5, with TRBD1 identical over 9 bases. CDR1 SGHKS and CDR2 YYEKEE come from the germline V gene (reference sequence). The ends lost 4 bases at V and 5 bases at J; junction bases unmatched: 9. This CDR3 spans 15 amino acids. CDR3 in amino acids: CASSVRTGELETQYF. As DNA, the CDR3 is TGTGCCAGCAGCGTGAGGACAGGGGAGTTGGAGACCCAGTACTTC.

This clonotype was detected many times. CDR3 amino acids: CASSEGQGAFRNTQYF. Written as DNA, the CDR3 is TGTGCCAGCAGTGAGGGGCAGGGGGCGTTTAGGAATACGCAGTATTTT. The chain carries TRBV2 and TRBJ2-3; 8 bases fit TRBD1. The V gene end was trimmed by 3 bases and the J gene end by 7 bases; junction bases not matched to a gene: 12. CDR3 size: 16 residues. Germline loops: CDR1 SNHLY, CDR2 FYNNEI.